The rows below give T cell receptor beta chains drawn from one sample of a study of shared clonotypes between healthy human individuals. The assay was immunoSEQ multiplex PCR, and TCRdb's table has in-frame clones only and misses some. Here the sample spans about 2.3 million clones, approximately 95% being singletons. Sequenced sample: naive CD4+ T cells from PBMCs. Receptor source: a man aged 18 to 30 in good health. Some clones in this sample may be carry-over from other donors' samples. Each CDR3 is given with its conserved first and last residue. Each record gives: V gene, J gene, CDR3 protein.

>TRBV2|TRBJ1-4
CASTIWHWRTGGGREKLFF
>TRBV9|TRBJ1-5
CASSAGVPGHQPQHF
>TRBV5-1|TRBJ1-1
CASRSWEDTEAFF
>TRBV7-3|TRBJ2-1
CASSLARTPPHEQFF
>TRBV2|TRBJ2-7
CASRDRAYEQYF
>TRBV30|TRBJ1-5
CAWSVGGGNQPQHF
>TRBV18|TRBJ2-1
CASSPRDRVSNEQFF
>TRBV6-5|TRBJ2-2
CASRDRGRTGELFF
>TRBV6-1|TRBJ1-1
CASSSQRAFF
>TRBV5-1|TRBJ2-7
CASSRRQGTNSYEQYF
>TRBV28|TRBJ2-7
CASSLPQGFGQYF
>TRBV7-2|TRBJ2-2
CASSLGPKTGELFF
>TRBV10-3|TRBJ2-3
CATAQELAGGTDTQYF
>TRBV6-1|TRBJ1-4
CASSEGGATNEKLFF
>TRBV7-8|TRBJ2-2
CASSSKPGHPTGELFF
>TRBV10-3|TRBJ2-7
CAISPSGNYEQYF